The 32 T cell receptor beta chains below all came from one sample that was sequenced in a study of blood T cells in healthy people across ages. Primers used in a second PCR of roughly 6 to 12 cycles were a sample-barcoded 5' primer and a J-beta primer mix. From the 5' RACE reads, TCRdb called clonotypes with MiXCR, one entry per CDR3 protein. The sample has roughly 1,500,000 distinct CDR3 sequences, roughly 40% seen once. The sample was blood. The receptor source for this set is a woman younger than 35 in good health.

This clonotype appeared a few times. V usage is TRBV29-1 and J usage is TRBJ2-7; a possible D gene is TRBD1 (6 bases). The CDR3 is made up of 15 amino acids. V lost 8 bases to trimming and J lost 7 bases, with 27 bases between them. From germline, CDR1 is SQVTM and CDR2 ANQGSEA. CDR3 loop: CSFGGSSSSYNEQYF. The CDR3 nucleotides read TGCAGCTTTGGGGGCTCGTCCAGCTCCTACAATGAGCAGTACTTC.

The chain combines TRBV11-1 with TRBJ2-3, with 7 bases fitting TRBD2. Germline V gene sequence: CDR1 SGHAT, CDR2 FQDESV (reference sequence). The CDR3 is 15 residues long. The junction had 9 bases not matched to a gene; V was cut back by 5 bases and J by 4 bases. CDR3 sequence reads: CASSPGGPRSDTQYF. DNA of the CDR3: TGTGCCAGCAGCCCGGGGGGACCCCGATCAGATACGCAGTATTTT.

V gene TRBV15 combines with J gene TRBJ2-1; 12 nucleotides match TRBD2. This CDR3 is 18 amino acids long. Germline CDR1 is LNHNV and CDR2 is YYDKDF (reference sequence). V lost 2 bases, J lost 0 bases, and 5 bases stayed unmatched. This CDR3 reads CATSRLAGGTSSYNEQFF. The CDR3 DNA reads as TGTGCCACCAGCAGACTAGCGGGGGGGACGAGCTCCTACAATGAGCAGTTCTTC.

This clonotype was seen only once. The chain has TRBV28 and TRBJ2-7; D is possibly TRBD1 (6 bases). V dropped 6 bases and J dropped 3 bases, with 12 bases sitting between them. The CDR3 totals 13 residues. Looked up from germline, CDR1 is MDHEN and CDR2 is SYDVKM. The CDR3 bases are TGTGCCAGCAGAAAGGGACACCTCTACGAGCAGTACTTC. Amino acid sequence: CASRKGHLYEQYF.

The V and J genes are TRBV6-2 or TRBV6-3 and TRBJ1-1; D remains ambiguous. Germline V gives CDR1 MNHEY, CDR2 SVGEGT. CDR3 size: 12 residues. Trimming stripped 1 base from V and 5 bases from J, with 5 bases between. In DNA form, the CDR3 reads TGTGCCAGCAGTTACTGGAGGACTGAAGCTTTCTTT. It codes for CASSYWRTEAFF.

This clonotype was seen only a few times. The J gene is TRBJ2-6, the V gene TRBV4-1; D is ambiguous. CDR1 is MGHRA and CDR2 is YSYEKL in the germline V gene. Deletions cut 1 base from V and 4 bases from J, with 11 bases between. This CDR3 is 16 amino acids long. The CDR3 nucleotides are TGCGCCAGCAGCCAAGTTCAAGGGTCCGGGGCCAACGTCCTGACTTTC. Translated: CASSQVQGSGANVLTF.

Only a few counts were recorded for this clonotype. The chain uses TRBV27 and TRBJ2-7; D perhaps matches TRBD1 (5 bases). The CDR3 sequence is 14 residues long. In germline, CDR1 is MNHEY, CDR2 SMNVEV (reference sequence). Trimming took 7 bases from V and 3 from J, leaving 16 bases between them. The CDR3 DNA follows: TGTGCCAGCAAGCTTGAGGCAGGGTACTACGAGCAGTACTTC. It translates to CASKLEAGYYEQYF.

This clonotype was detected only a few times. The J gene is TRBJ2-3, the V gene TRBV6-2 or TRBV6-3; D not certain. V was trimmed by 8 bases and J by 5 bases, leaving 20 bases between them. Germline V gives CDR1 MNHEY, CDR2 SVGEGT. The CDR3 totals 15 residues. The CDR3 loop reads CASSFLDSRQDTQYF. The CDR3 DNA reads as TGTGCCAGCTCCTTCCTTGATAGCCGTCAAGATACGCAGTATTTT.

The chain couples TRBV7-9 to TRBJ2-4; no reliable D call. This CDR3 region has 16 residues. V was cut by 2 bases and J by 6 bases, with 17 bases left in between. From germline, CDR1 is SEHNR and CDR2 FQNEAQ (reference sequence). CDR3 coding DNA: TGTGCCAGCAGCTTATCTTACCCCGGATGGATAAACATTCAGTACTTC. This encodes CASSLSYPGWINIQYF. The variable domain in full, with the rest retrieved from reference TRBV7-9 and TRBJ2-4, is DTGVSQNPRHKITKRGQNVTFRCDPISEHNRLYWYRQTLGQGPEFLTYFQNEAQLEKSRLLSDRFSAERPKGSFSTLEIQRTEQGDSAMYLCASSLSYPGWINIQYFGAGTRLSVL.

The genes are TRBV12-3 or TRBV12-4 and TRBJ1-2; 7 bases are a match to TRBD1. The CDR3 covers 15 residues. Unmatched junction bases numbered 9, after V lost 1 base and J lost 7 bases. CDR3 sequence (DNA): TGTGCCAGCAGTTTAGTGGGCAGGGGGTCTAGTGGCTACACCTTC. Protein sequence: CASSLVGRGSSGYTF.

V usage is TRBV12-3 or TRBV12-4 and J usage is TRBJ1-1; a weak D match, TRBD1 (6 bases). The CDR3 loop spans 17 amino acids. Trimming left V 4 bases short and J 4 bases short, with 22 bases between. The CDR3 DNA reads TGTGCCAGCAGTTCTAGGGGGTGGGGGGAAGGGGGCACTGAAGCTTTCTTT. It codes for CASSSRGWGEGGTEAFF.

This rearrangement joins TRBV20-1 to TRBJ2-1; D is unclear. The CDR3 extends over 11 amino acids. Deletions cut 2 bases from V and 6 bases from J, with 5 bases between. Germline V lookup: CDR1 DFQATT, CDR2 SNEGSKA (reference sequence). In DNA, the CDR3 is TGCAGTGCTAGACTATCCAATGAGCAGTTCTTC. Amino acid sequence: CSARLSNEQFF.

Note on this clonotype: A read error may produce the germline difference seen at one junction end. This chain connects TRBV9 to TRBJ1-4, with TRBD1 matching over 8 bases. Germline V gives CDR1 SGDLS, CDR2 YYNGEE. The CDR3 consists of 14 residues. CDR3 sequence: CASSQGATKEKLFF. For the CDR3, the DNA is TGTGCCAGCAGCCAGGGGGCAACTAAGGAAAAACTGTTTTTT.

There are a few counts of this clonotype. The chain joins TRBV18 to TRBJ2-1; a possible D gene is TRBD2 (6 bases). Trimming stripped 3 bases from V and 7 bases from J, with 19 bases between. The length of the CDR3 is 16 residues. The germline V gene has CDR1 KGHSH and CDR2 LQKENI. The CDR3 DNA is TGTGCCAGCTCACCGAATCGGGACTCCCAAGAGAATGAGCAGTTCTTC. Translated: CASSPNRDSQENEQFF.

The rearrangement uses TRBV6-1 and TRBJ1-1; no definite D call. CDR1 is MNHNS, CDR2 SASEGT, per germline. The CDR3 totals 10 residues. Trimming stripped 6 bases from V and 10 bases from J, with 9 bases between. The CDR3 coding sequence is TGTGCCAGCAGAAAGGCCGGAGCTTTCTTT. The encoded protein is CASRKAGAFF.

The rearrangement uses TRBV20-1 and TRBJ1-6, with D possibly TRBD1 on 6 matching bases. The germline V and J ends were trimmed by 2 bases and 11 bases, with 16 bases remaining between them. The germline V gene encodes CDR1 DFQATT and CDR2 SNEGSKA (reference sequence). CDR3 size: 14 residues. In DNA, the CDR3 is TGCAGTGCTAGAAGAGGGGGGGCGGAAACACCCCTCCACTTT. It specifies CSARRGGAETPLHF.

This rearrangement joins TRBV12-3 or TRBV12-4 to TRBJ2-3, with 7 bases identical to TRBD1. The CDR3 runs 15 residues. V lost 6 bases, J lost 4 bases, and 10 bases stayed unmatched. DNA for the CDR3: TGTGCCAGCAGCACTCCGGGACAGCCCGCAGATACGCAGTATTTT. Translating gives CASSTPGQPADTQYF.

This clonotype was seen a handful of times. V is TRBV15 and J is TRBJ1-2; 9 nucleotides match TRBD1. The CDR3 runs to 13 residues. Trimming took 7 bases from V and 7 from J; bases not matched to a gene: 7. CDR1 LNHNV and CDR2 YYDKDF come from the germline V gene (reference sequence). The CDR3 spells CATNAQGARGYTF. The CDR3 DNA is TGTGCCACCAACGCACAGGGGGCGCGTGGCTACACCTTC.

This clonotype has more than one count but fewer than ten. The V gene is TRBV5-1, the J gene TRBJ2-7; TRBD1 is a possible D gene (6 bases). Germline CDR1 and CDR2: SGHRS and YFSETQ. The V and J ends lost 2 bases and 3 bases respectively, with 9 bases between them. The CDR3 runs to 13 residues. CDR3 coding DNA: TGCGCCAGCAGCTTTCTGACAGGCTACGAGCAGTACTTC. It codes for CASSFLTGYEQYF.

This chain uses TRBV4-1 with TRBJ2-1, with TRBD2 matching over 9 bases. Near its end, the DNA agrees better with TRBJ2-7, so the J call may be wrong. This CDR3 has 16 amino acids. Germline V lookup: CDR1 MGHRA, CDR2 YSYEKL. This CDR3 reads CASRLFSGGNTNEQYF. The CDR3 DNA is TGCGCCAGCAGACTATTTAGCGGGGGCAATACCAATGAGCAGTACTTC.

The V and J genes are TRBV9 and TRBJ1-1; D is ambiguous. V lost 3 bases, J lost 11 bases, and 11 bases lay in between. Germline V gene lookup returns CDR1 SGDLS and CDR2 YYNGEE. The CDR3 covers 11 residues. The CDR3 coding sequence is TGTGCCAGCAGCGCCTCCCCGGGGGCTTTCTTT. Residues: CASSASPGAFF.

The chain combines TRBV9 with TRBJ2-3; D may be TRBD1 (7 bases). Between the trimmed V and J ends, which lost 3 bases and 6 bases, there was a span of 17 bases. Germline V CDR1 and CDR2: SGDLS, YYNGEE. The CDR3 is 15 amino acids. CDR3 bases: TGTGCCAGCAGCGGACAGGGAGGTGAGAGGGATACGCAGTATTTT. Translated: CASSGQGGERDTQYF.

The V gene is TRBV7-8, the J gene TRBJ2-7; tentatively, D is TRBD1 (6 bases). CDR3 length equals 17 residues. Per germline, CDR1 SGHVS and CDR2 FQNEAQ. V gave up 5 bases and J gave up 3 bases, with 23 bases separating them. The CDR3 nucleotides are TGTGCCAGCAGCCGAGACGCAGGGGCATCCGTTAACTACGAGCAGTACTTC. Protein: CASSRDAGASVNYEQYF.

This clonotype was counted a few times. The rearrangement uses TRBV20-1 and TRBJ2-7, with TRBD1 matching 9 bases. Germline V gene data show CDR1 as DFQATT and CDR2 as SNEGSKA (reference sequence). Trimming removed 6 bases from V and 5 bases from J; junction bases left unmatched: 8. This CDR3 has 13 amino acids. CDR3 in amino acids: CSAGGQGKHEQYF. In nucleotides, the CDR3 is TGCAGTGCAGGCGGACAGGGGAAACACGAGCAGTACTTC.

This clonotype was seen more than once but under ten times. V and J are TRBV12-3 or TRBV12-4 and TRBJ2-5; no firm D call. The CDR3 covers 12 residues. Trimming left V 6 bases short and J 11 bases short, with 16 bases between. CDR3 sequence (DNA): TGTGCCAGCAGCTCACCGGGCGTTAAGCAGTACTTC. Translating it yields CASSSPGVKQYF.

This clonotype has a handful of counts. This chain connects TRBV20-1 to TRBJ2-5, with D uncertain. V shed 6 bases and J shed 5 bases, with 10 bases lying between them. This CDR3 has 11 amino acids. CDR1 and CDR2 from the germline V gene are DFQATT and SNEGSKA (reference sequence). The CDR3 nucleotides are TGCAGTGCGTGGAGTGTGGAGACCCAGTACTTC. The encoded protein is CSAWSVETQYF.

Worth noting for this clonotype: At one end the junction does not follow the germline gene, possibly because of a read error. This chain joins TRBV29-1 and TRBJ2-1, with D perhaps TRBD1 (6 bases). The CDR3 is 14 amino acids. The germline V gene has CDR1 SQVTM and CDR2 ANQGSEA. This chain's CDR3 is CRVEGMDRLNEQFF. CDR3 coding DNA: TGCAGGGTTGAAGGAATGGACAGACTCAATGAGCAGTTCTTC.

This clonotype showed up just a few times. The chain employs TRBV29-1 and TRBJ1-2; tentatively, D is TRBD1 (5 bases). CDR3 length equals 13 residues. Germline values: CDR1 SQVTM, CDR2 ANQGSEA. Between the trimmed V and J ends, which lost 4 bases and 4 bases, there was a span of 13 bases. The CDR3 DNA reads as TGCAGCGTTGGAAGGCAGGGAAGCTATGGCTACACCTTC. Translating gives CSVGRQGSYGYTF.

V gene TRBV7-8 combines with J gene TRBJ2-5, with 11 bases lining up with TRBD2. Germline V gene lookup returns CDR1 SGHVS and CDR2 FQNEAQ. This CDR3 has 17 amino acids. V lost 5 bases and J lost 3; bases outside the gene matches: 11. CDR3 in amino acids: CASSLERPGLAEETQYF. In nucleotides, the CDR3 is TGTGCCAGCAGCCTAGAACGACCGGGACTAGCGGAAGAGACCCAGTACTTC.

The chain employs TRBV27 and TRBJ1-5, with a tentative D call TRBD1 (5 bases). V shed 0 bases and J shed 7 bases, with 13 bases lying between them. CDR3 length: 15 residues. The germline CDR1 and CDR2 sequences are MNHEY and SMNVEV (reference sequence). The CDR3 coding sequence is TGTGCCAGCAGTTTATCGCGCGGGGCCGGGCAGCCCCAGCATTTT. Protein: CASSLSRGAGQPQHF.

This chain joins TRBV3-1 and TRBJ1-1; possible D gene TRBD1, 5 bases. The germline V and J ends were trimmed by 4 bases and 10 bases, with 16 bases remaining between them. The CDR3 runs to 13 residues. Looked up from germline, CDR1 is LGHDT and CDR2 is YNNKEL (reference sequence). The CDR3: CASSPRGRAGAFF. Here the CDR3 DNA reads TGTGCCAGCAGCCCTCGAGGCAGGGCGGGAGCTTTCTTT.

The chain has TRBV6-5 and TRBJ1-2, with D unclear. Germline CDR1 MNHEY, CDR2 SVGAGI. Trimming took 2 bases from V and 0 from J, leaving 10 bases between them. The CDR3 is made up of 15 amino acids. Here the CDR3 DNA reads TGTGCCAGCAGTTACAAGGGAGATTCTAACTATGGCTACACCTTC. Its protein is CASSYKGDSNYGYTF.